This entry is about one T cell receptor (beta chain). This record comes from a study of molecular identifiers for immune sequencing clone quantification. CDR1 is MNHEY, CDR2 SVGEGT, per germline. Trimming removed 5 bases from V and 2 bases from J, with 22 bases in between. The CDR3 sequence is 17 residues long. With listed TCR primers and previously described methods, bulk TCR libraries were prepared. TCRdb re-called the PCR reads through MiXCR, storing one row per CDR3 protein. The sample includes more than 550,000 distinct CDR3 sequences, roughly 25% seen only once; the top ten take 0.6% to 0.9%. Naive CD8 T cells were FACS-sorted by CD8+CD4-CCR7+CD45RA+ markers.

This TCR came from a human donor in good health. Some libraries in this study had Jurkat cell RNA spiked in. This sequence joins TRBV6-2 or TRBV6-3 and TRBJ2-7, with a tentative D call TRBD1 (6 bases). The sample was naive CD8+ T cells from blood, with Jurkat cell RNA spiked in. Subset meaning: FACS-sorted CD8+CD4-CCR7+CD45RA+ naive T cells. The chain's CDR3 is CASSLFQASGAAYEQYF. CDR3 nucleotide sequence: TGTGCCAGCAGTCTTTTCCAGGCTTCAGGGGCAGCCTACGAGCAGTACTTC.